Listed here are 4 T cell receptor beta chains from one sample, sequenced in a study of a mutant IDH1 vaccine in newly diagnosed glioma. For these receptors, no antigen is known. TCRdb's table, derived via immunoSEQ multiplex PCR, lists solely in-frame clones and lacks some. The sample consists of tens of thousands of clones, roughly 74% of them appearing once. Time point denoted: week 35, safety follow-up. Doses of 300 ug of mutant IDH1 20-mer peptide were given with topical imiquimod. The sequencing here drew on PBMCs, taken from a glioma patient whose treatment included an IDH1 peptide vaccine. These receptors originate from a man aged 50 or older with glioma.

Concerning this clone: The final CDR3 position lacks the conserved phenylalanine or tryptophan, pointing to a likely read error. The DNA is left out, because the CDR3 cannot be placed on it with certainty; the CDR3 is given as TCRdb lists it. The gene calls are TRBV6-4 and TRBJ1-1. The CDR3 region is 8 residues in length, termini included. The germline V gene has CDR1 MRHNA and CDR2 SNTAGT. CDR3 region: CASPDLFL.

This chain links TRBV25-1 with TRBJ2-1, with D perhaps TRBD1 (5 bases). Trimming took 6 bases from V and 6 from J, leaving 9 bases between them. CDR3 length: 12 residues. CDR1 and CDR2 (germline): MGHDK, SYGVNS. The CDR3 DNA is TGTGCCAGCAGGAGTACAGGCAATGAGCAGTTCTTC. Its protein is CASRSTGNEQFF. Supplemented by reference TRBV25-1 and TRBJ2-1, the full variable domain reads EADIYQTPRYLVIGTGKKITLECSQTMGHDKMYWYQQDPGMELHLIHYSYGVNSTEKGDLSSESTVSRIRTEHFPLTLESARPSHTSQYLCASRSTGNEQFFGPGTRLTVL.

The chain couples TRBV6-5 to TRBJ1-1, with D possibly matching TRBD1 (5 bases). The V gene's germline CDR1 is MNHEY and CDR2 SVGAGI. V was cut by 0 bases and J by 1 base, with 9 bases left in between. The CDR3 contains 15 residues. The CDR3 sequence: CASSYSRRANTEAFF. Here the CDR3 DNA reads TGTGCCAGCAGTTACTCCCGCAGGGCGAACACTGAAGCTTTCTTT.

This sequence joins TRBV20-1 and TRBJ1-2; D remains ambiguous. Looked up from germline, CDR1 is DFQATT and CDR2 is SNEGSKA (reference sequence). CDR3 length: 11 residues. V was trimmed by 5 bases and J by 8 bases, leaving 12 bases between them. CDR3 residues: CSARTQWGYTF. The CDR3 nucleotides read TGCAGTGCTCGGACCCAATGGGGCTACACCTTC.